What follows are 27 T cell receptor beta chains derived from one specimen sequenced in a study of cytomegalovirus exposure and HLA in healthy donors. A multiplex PCR was run with 60 Vbeta primers and 13 Jbeta primers. Produced via immunoSEQ multiplex PCR; TCRdb's table is partial and in-frame only. The data show about 150,000 clones, around 80% seen once. The source material was PBMCs. The receptors here all came from a woman in her 40s in good health and CMV-seronegative.

J is TRBJ1-1 and V is TRBV6-6; TRBD1 might be the D (5 bases). Trimming removed 2 bases from V and 9 bases from J, with 16 bases in between. This CDR3 is 14 amino acids long. Looked up from germline, CDR1 is MNHNY and CDR2 is SVGAGI (reference sequence). In DNA, the CDR3 is TGTGCCAGCAGTTACGGGTGGGGCCCCGGGCAAGCTTTCTTT. This encodes CASSYGWGPGQAFF.

The gene calls are TRBV5-6 and TRBJ1-5; no clear D gene. The germline V gene has CDR1 SGHDT and CDR2 YYEEEE. Deletions cut 0 bases from V and 5 bases from J, with 18 bases between. CDR3 length: 17 amino acids. The CDR3 spells CASSLGIGSGNDQPQHF. Here the CDR3 DNA reads TGTGCCAGCAGCTTGGGAATCGGCTCGGGGAACGATCAGCCCCAGCATTTT.

J is TRBJ2-7 and V is TRBV5-4, with 10 positions matching TRBD2. The ends lost 4 bases at V and 0 bases at J; junction bases unmatched: 4. Germline V gene data show CDR1 as SGHNT and CDR2 as YYREEE (reference sequence). This CDR3 region has 15 residues. CDR3 sequence reads: CASSPSGGSSYEQYF. The CDR3 DNA follows: TGTGCCAGCAGCCCTAGCGGGGGTAGCTCCTACGAGCAGTACTTC.

V is TRBV6-5 and J is TRBJ2-5; TRBD1 might be the D (5 bases). The CDR3 consists of 14 residues. V was cut by 2 bases and J by 3 bases, with 10 bases left in between. CDR1 and CDR2 from the germline V gene are MNHEY and SVGAGI. The CDR3 nucleotides are TGTGCCAGCAGTTACACCCAAGGGGAAGAGACCCAGTACTTC. Its translation is CASSYTQGEETQYF.

This chain connects TRBV28 to TRBJ2-3, with 11 bases lining up with TRBD1. This CDR3 spans 18 amino acids. Germline loops: CDR1 MDHEN, CDR2 SYDVKM. V lost 3 bases to trimming and J lost 5 bases; unmatched junction nucleotides: 13. The CDR3 sequence: CASSFVPSGQGVLDTQYF. For the CDR3, the DNA is TGTGCCAGCAGTTTTGTCCCGTCGGGACAGGGGGTTTTAGATACGCAGTATTTT.

The genes are TRBV30 and TRBJ1-1; 9 bases align to TRBD1. Trimming took 1 base from V and 7 from J; bases not matched to a gene: 4. CDR3 length: 13 amino acids. Germline lookup yields CDR1 GTSNPN and CDR2 SVGIG (reference sequence). CDR3 in amino acids: CAWSGTGGDEAFF. The CDR3 DNA is TGTGCCTGGAGTGGTACAGGGGGCGATGAAGCTTTCTTT.

The V call is TRBV6-1, the J call TRBJ1-3, with unresolved D. Germline V gene lookup returns CDR1 MNHNS and CDR2 SASEGT. This CDR3 is built from 14 residues. Trimming pared 2 bases from V and 0 bases from J, leaving 5 bases between. CDR3 sequence (DNA): TGTGCCAGCAGTGAAACGGGCTCTGGAAACACCATATATTTT. It is translated as CASSETGSGNTIYF.

The chain is built from TRBV30 and TRBJ1-4; D may be TRBD1 (6 bases). V lost 4 bases and J lost 4, with 22 bases in between. CDR3 size: 17 residues. Germline V lookup: CDR1 GTSNPN, CDR2 SVGIG (reference sequence). In DNA form, the CDR3 reads TGTGCCTGGACCCCTAGAAGTGGACAGCTCCTTAATGAAAAACTGTTTTTT. It encodes CAWTPRSGQLLNEKLFF.

This clone was picked up a small number of times. The rearrangement joins TRBV28 to TRBJ2-7; D might be TRBD1 (6 bases). The germline V and J ends were trimmed by 6 bases and 2 bases, with 32 bases remaining between them. The CDR3 totals 20 residues. The germline V gene has CDR1 MDHEN and CDR2 SYDVKM. The CDR3 coding sequence is TGTGCCAGCAGCCGGATGGGGACAATCTCTCAGGTTATCCACCCCTACGAGCAGTACTTC. It translates to CASSRMGTISQVIHPYEQYF.

The chain employs TRBV5-4 and TRBJ1-4; 8 bases line up with TRBD1. V dropped 5 bases and J dropped 5; count of bases not matched to a gene: 5. This CDR3 comprises 14 residues. From germline, CDR1 is SGHNT and CDR2 YYREEE (reference sequence). The CDR3 nucleotides read TGTGCCAGCAGTACAGGGGGGGGGAATGAAAAACTGTTTTTT. Translating gives CASSTGGGNEKLFF. Complete variable domain (other parts from reference TRBV5-4 and TRBJ1-4): ETGVTQSPTHLIKTRGQQVTLRCSSQSGHNTVSWYQQALGQGPQFIFQYYREEENGRGNFPPRFSGLQFPNYSSELNVNALELDDSALYLCASSTGGGNEKLFFGSGTQLSVL.

This chain connects TRBV7-2 to TRBJ2-7; D possibly corresponds to TRBD1 (5 bases). CDR3 length equals 15 residues. V lost 0 bases, J lost 0 bases, and 9 bases lay in between. Germline CDR1 is SGHTA and CDR2 is FQGNSA. The CDR3 DNA sequence: TGTGCCAGCAGCTTAGCCAGGGCCTACTCCTACGAGCAGTACTTC. The encoded protein is CASSLARAYSYEQYF.

V gene TRBV15 combines with J gene TRBJ2-3, with a tentative D call TRBD2 (5 bases). CDR3 length equals 16 residues. Trimming pared 0 bases from V and 0 bases from J, leaving 10 bases between. Germline CDR1 LNHNV, CDR2 YYDKDF (reference sequence). As DNA, the CDR3 is TGTGCCACCAGCAGAGATGGAGCGGCTAGCACAGATACGCAGTATTTT. Amino acid sequence: CATSRDGAASTDTQYF. The full variable domain, its missing parts supplied by reference TRBV15 and TRBJ2-3, is DAMVIQNPRYQVTQFGKPVTLSCSQTLNHNVMYWYQQKSSQAPKLLFHYYDKDFNNEADTPDNFQSRRPNTSFCFLDIRSPGLGDTAMYLCATSRDGAASTDTQYFGPGTRLTVL.

The V call is TRBV7-6, the J call TRBJ2-5; 8 bases align to TRBD2. The V gene's germline CDR1 is SGHVS and CDR2 FNYEAQ. The CDR3 has 18 amino acids. The V and J ends lost 5 bases and 5 bases, in that order; junction bases with no gene match: 19. The CDR3 sequence is CASSQPAVQRETSETQYF. In DNA, the CDR3 is TGTGCCAGCAGCCAACCCGCGGTACAGCGGGAGACGTCGGAGACCCAGTACTTC.

The V call is TRBV19, the J call TRBJ2-7, with D possibly being TRBD2 (6 bases). V lost 3 bases to trimming and J lost 1 base, with 16 bases between them. Looked up from germline, CDR1 is LNHDA and CDR2 is SQIVND (reference sequence). The length of the CDR3 is 16 residues. The CDR3 loop reads CASSMGGTDRSYEQYF. In nucleotides, the CDR3 is TGTGCCAGTAGTATGGGGGGAACGGACCGATCCTACGAGCAGTACTTC.

The genes are TRBV6-4 and TRBJ1-2; 9 bases align to TRBD1. Germline CDR1 and CDR2: MRHNA and SNTAGT. J was trimmed by 7 bases and V by 6 bases; bases with no gene match: 9. This CDR3 spans 14 amino acids. The CDR3 region has the DNA TGTGCCAGCAGCGCGGGACAGGGAGTCGTTGGCTACACCTTC. It yields the protein CASSAGQGVVGYTF.

The chain links TRBV5-1 to TRBJ2-7; 9 bases fit TRBD1. This CDR3 is 15 amino acids long. CDR1 is SGHRS, CDR2 YFSETQ, per germline. Losses at the gene ends were 2 bases for V and 1 base for J; bases not matched to a gene: 4. The CDR3: CASSFWTGASYEQYF. In DNA, the CDR3 is TGCGCCAGCAGCTTTTGGACAGGGGCATCCTACGAGCAGTACTTC.

The chain combines TRBV2 with TRBJ1-1; TRBD1 aligns across 7 bases. CDR1 is SNHLY and CDR2 is FYNNEI in the germline V gene. V was pared by 6 bases and J by 5 bases, with 6 bases of the junction left unmatched. CDR3 size: 13 residues. The CDR3 nucleotides are TGTGCCAGCAGCAACAGGGGTGGAACTGAAGCTTTCTTT. Residues: CASSNRGGTEAFF. The variable domain in full, with the rest retrieved from reference TRBV2 and TRBJ1-1, is EPEVTQTPSHQVTQMGQEVILRCVPISNHLYFYWYRQILGQKVEFLVSFYNNEISEKSEIFDDQFSVERPDGSNFTLKIRSTKLEDSAMYFCASSNRGGTEAFFGQGTRLTVV.

This chain joins TRBV6-5 and TRBJ1-2; no reliable D call. V was cut by 2 bases and J by 0 bases, with 10 bases left in between. CDR3 length: 15 amino acids. CDR1 MNHEY and CDR2 SVGAGI come from the germline V gene. CDR3 nucleotides: TGTGCCAGCAGTTACAGTTCCACTTCTAACTATGGCTACACCTTC. Its translation: CASSYSSTSNYGYTF.

The rearrangement links TRBV30 to TRBJ2-7; 8 bases align to TRBD2. The germline CDR1 and CDR2 sequences are GTSNPN and SVGIG (reference sequence). CDR3 length equals 12 residues. With V trimmed by 8 bases and J by 4 bases, 7 bases remained unmatched. The CDR3 coding sequence is TGTGCCCCCGGGACTAGTAGGTACGAGCAGTACTTC. Its translation is CAPGTSRYEQYF.

In this sample, this clone turned up a few times. The genes are TRBV6-1 and TRBJ1-1; D unresolved. Germline V lookup: CDR1 MNHNS, CDR2 SASEGT. CDR3 length equals 11 residues. V lost 6 bases to trimming and J lost 8 bases, with 10 bases between them. The CDR3 protein is CASRGFIEAFF. The CDR3 DNA follows: TGTGCCAGCAGGGGCTTTATCGAAGCTTTCTTT.

This chain uses TRBV2 with TRBJ2-6; weak D call: TRBD1 (6 bases). The germline CDR1 and CDR2 sequences are SNHLY and FYNNEI. The V and J ends lost 6 bases and 9 bases respectively, with 15 bases between them. CDR3 size: 14 residues. The CDR3 loop reads CASSPTGLRNVLTF. CDR3 bases: TGTGCCAGCAGCCCCACAGGGCTCCGCAACGTCCTGACTTTC.

The chain recombines TRBV28 with TRBJ1-1; tentatively, D is TRBD1 (5 bases). Trimming pared 3 bases from V and 5 bases from J, leaving 16 bases between. This CDR3 region has 15 residues. The germline V gene encodes CDR1 MDHEN and CDR2 SYDVKM. In nucleotides, the CDR3 is TGTGCCAGCAGTTTTGTCGGGGCCGGGGGGACTGAAGCTTTCTTT. Its protein is CASSFVGAGGTEAFF.

V usage is TRBV19 and J usage is TRBJ1-2, with 8 bases matching TRBD1. The V gene end was trimmed by 7 bases and the J gene end by 2 bases; junction bases not matched to a gene: 3. Germline V gene data show CDR1 as LNHDA and CDR2 as SQIVND (reference sequence). This CDR3 has 13 residues. CDR3 in amino acids: CASKRTGNYGYTF. The CDR3 DNA is TGTGCCAGTAAACGGACAGGGAACTATGGCTACACCTTC. Combining the CDR3 with reference TRBV19 and TRBJ1-2 gives the whole variable domain DGGITQSPKYLFRKEGQNVTLSCEQNLNHDAMYWYRQDPGQGLRLIYYSQIVNDFQKGDIAEGYSVSREKKESFPLTVTSAQKNPTAFYLCASKRTGNYGYTFGSGTRLTVV.

This clone occurred once. The V call is TRBV27, the J call TRBJ2-3, with 8 bases lining up with TRBD2. V trimming: 6 bases; J trimming: 1 base; junction bases outside the gene matches: 6. This CDR3 contains 15 residues. From germline, CDR1 is MNHEY and CDR2 SMNVEV (reference sequence). The CDR3 spells CASSLGRAGTDTQYF. The CDR3 bases are TGTGCCAGCAGCCTCGGGAGGGCCGGCACAGATACGCAGTATTTT.

The chain joins TRBV14 to TRBJ2-5; D not resolved. Deletions cut 1 base from V and 5 bases from J, with 11 bases between. The germline CDR1 and CDR2 sequences are SGHDN and FVKESK. The length of the CDR3 is 14 residues. The CDR3 here is CASSQVRVSETQYF. CDR3 in DNA: TGTGCCAGCAGCCAAGTTCGTGTTAGCGAGACCCAGTACTTC.

The chain employs TRBV11-2 and TRBJ2-2; 7 bases line up with TRBD2. Germline loops: CDR1 SGHAT, CDR2 FQNNGV. The CDR3 length is 15 residues. V lost 5 bases to trimming and J lost 3 bases; unmatched junction nucleotides: 6. The CDR3 is CASSAGGGDTGELFF. The CDR3 DNA sequence: TGTGCCAGCAGCGCGGGCGGGGGAGACACCGGGGAGCTGTTTTTT.

This chain connects TRBV4-1 to TRBJ2-3; D not resolved. V gave up 5 bases and J gave up 6 bases, with 12 bases separating them. CDR3 size: 13 residues. Germline CDR1 is MGHRA and CDR2 is YSYEKL. CDR3 sequence reads: CASSSTASDTQYF. DNA for the CDR3: TGCGCCAGCAGCTCAACCGCGTCGGATACGCAGTATTTT.